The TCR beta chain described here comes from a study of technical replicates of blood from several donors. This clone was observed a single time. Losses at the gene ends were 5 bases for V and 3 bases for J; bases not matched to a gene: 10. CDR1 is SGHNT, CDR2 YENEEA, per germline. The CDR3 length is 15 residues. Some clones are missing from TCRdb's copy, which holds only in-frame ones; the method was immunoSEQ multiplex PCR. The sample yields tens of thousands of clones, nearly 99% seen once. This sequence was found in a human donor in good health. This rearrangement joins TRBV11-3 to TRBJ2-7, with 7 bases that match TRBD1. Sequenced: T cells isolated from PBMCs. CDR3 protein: CASSPQGGQSYEQYF. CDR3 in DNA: TGTGCCAGCAGCCCACAAGGGGGACAGAGCTACGAGCAGTACTTC.